This T cell receptor beta chain was sequenced in a study of T-cell reconstitution after alpha-beta-depleted transplantation in children. Study-level points and caveats: Among T cells one year after transplant, newly produced cells accounted for most counts and diversity. Some patients' high day-60 TCRbeta diversity was attributed to recipient cells surviving conditioning. Reportedly, roughly two months post-transplant, alpha-beta T cells arose from several hundred expanded graft clones.

Regarding this clonotype: Its specificity is not known.

TCRbeta library preparation incorporated unique molecular identifiers. Each CDR3 protein is one row after TCRdb ran MiXCR on the PCR reads. The sample yields hundreds of thousands of distinct CDR3 sequences, roughly 15% seen once. Looked up from germline, CDR1 is DFQATT and CDR2 is SNEGSKA (reference sequence). The CDR3 has 11 residues. Trimming took 3 bases from V and 4 from J, leaving 6 bases between them. This specimen consisted of PBMCs, mostly from graft donor cells, obtained 360 days after TCRalphabeta/CD19-depleted stem cell transplant. This chain uses TRBV20-1 with TRBJ1-2, with D unclear. The clonotype was recovered from a boy in the first two years of life who had a stem cell transplant for Wiskott-Aldrich syndrome, so the T cells may come from the graft donor. The CDR3 coding sequence is TGCAGTGCTAGGGCTGCCTATGGCTACACCTTC. Its protein product is CSARAAYGYTF.